This T cell receptor (beta chain) was profiled in a study of blood T cell repertoires in COVID-19. Study background: Material from acute and convalescent COVID-19 was sourced from the United States, Italy and Spain. T cells, B-cell-depleted T cells, or PBMCs supplied cDNA or gDNA.

Methods used by the authors: Estimated nucleated cell counts came from reference gene primer amplification. Produced via immunoSEQ multiplex PCR; TCRdb's table is partial and in-frame only. V, J and clone size reflect that table, while D and trimming were determined from the DNA. The table shows roughly 55,000 clones, with about 86% occurring only once. The CDR3 has 16 amino acids. V lost 3 bases and J 4 bases, leaving 18 bases between the germline ends. Germline assignment: CDR1 KGHSH and CDR2 LQKENI. V gene TRBV18 combines with J gene TRBJ1-2, with D possibly TRBD1 on 6 matching bases. The specimen was peripheral blood. The receptor was isolated from a man aged 65-85 years with active COVID-19. CDR3 region: CASSPNNGEGGYGYTF. In DNA, the CDR3 is TGTGCCAGCTCACCTAACAACGGGGAAGGGGGCTATGGCTACACCTTC.